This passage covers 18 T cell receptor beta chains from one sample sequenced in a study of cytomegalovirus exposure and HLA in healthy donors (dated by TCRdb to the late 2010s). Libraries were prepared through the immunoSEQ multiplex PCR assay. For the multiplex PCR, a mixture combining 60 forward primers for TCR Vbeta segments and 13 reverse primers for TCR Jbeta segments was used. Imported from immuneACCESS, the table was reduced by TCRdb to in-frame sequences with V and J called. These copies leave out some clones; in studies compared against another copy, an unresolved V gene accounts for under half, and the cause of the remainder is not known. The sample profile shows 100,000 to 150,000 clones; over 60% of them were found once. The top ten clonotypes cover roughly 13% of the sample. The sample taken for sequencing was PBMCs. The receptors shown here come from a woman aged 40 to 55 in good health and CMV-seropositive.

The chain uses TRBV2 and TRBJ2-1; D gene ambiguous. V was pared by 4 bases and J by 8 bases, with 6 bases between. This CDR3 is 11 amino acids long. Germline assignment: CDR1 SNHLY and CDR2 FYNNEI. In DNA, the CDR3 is TGTGCCAGCAGTGTAGCCTATGAGCAGTTCTTC. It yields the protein CASSVAYEQFF. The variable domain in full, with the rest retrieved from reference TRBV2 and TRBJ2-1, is EPEVTQTPSHQVTQMGQEVILRCVPISNHLYFYWYRQILGQKVEFLVSFYNNEISEKSEIFDDQFSVERPDGSNFTLKIRSTKLEDSAMYFCASSVAYEQFFGPGTRLTVL.

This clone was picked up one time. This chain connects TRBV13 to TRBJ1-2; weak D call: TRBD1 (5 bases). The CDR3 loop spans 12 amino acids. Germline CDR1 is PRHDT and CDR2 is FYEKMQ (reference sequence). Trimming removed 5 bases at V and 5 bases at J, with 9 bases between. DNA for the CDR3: TGTGCCAGCAGCCTCGGGGGGTATGGCTACACCTTC. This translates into CASSLGGYGYTF.

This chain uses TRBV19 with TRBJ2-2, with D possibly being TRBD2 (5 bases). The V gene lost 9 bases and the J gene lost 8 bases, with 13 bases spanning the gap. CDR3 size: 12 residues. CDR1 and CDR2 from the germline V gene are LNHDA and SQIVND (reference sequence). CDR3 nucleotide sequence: TGTGCCAGCCAATTTCGGGGAGGGGAGCTGTTTTTT. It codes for CASQFRGGELFF.

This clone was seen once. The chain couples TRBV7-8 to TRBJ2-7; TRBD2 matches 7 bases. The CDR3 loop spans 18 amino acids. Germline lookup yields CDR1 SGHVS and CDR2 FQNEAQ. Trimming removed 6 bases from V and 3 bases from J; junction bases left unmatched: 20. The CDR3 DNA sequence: TGTGCCAGCAGTCACCCGACGGTAGGCGGGAGACGATTCTACGAGCAGTACTTC. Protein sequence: CASSHPTVGGRRFYEQYF.

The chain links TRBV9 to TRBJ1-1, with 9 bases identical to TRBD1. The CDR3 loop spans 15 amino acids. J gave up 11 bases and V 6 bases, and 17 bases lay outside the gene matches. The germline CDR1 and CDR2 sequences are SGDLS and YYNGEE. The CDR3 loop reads CASNHGDRGVVWAFF. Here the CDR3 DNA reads TGTGCCAGCAACCACGGCGACAGGGGGGTTGTCTGGGCTTTCTTT. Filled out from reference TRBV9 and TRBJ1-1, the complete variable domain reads DSGVTQTPKHLITATGQRVTLRCSPRSGDLSVYWYQQSLDQGLQFLIQYYNGEERAKGNILERFSAQQFPDLHSELNLSSLELGDSALYFCASNHGDRGVVWAFFGQGTRLTVV.

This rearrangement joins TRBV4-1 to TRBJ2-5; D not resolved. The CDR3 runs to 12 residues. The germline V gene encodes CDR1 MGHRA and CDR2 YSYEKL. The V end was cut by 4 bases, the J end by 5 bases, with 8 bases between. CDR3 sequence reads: CASSPSRETQYF. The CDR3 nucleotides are TGCGCCAGCAGCCCATCGCGGGAGACCCAGTACTTC.

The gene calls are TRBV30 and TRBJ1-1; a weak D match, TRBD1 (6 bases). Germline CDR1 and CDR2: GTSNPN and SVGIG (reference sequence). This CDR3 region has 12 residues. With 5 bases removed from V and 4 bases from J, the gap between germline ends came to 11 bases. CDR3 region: CAWVLGGTEAFF. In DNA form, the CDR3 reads TGTGCCTGGGTCCTAGGGGGCACTGAAGCTTTCTTT.

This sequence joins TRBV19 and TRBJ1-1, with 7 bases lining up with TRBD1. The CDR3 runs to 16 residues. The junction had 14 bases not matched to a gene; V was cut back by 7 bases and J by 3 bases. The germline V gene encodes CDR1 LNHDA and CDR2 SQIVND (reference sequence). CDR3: CASNSIDQGEDTEAFF. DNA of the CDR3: TGTGCCAGTAACTCAATAGACCAGGGGGAGGACACTGAAGCTTTCTTT.

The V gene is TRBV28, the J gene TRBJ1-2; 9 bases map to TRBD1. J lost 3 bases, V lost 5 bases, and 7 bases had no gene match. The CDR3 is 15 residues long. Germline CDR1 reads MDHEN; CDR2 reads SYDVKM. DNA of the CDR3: TGTGCCAGCAGTCAACCGGGACAGGGTTACTATGGCTACACCTTC. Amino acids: CASSQPGQGYYGYTF.

The CDR3 here is CASSQDPGQNSGNTIYF. The CDR3 DNA reads TGCGCCAGCAGCCAAGATCCCGGACAGAACTCTGGAAACACCATATATTTT. The chain recombines TRBV4-1 with TRBJ1-3; TRBD1 is a possible D gene (6 bases). Deletions cut 0 bases from V and 0 bases from J, with 12 bases between. This CDR3 spans 17 amino acids. The V gene's germline CDR1 is MGHRA and CDR2 YSYEKL.

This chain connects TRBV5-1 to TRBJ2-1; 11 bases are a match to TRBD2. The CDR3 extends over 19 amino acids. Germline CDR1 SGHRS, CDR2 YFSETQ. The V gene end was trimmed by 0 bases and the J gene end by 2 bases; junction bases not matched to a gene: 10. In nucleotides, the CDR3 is TGCGCCAGCAGCTTGGGTGGTGGGGCTAGCGGGAGGACCTACAATGAGCAGTTCTTC. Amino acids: CASSLGGGASGRTYNEQFF.

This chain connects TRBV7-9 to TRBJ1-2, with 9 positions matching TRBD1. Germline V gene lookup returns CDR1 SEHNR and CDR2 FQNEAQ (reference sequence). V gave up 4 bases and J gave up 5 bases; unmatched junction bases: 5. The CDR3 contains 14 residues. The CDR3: CASSSSQGAYGYTF. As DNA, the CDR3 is TGTGCCAGCAGCTCCTCACAGGGGGCGTATGGCTACACCTTC.

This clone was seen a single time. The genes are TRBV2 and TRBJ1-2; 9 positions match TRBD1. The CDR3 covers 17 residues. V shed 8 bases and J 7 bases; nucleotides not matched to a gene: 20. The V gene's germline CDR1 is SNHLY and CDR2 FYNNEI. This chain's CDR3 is CASVQGRTGAFSVGYTF. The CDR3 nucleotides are TGTGCCAGCGTCCAGGGGAGGACAGGGGCCTTTTCGGTTGGCTACACCTTC.

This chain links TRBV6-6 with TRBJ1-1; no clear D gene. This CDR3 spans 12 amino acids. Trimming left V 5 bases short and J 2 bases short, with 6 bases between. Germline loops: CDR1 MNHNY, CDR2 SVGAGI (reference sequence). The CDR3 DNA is TGTGCCAGCAGTAGCCATAACACTGAAGCTTTCTTT. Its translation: CASSSHNTEAFF.

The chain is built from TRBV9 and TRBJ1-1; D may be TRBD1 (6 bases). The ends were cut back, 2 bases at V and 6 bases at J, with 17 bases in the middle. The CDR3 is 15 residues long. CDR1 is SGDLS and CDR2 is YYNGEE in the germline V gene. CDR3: CASSVGQGGTSEAFF. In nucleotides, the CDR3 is TGTGCCAGCAGCGTGGGACAAGGTGGTACATCTGAAGCTTTCTTT. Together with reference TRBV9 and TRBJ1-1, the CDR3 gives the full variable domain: DSGVTQTPKHLITATGQRVTLRCSPRSGDLSVYWYQQSLDQGLQFLIQYYNGEERAKGNILERFSAQQFPDLHSELNLSSLELGDSALYFCASSVGQGGTSEAFFGQGTRLTVV.

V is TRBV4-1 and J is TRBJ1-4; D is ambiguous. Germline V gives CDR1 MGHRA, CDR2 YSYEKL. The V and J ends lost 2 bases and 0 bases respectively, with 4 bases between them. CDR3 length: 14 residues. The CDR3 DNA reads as TGCGCCAGCAGCCAAACGGCAACTAATGAAAAACTGTTTTTT. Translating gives CASSQTATNEKLFF.

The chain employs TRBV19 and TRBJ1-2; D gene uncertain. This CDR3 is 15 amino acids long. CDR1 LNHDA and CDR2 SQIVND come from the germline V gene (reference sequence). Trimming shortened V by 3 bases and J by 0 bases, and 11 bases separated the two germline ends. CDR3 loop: CASSMANTANYGYTF. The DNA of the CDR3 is TGTGCCAGTAGTATGGCCAACACAGCTAACTATGGCTACACCTTC.

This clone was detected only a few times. The CDR3 sequence: CASSQGAGSGNTIYF. Here the CDR3 DNA reads TGTGCCAGCAGCCAAGGGGCGGGCTCTGGAAACACCATATATTTT. The chain links TRBV4-2 to TRBJ1-3; D is ambiguous. The germline V gene encodes CDR1 LGHNA and CDR2 YNFKEQ. The CDR3 is 15 residues long. The V and J ends lost 1 base and 0 bases respectively, with 7 bases between them.